This is a list of T cell receptor beta chains from one sample in a study of T cell responses to AZD1222 COVID-19 vaccine. The table came from immunoSEQ multiplex PCR; TCRdb's copy has only in-frame clones and leaves some out. The sample lists some 150,000 clones; more than 85% were seen once. The material sequenced was peripheral blood, taken on day 0 of MenACWY control vaccination. Source of these receptors: an adult in good health. Each CDR3 is given with its conserved first and last residue. A D gene is named only where the DNA matches it firmly. Clone sizes are given selectively: once, few, many, or a class where the clone is expanded.

>.|TRBV4-3|TRBJ1-1|.
TGCGCCAGCAGCCAAGATCAGGAGGACACCTTGAACACTGAAGCTTTCTTT
CASSQDQEDTLNTEAFF
>once|TRBV2|TRBJ1-5|.
TGTGCCAGCAATTGGGAGAGCAATCAGCCCCAGCATTTT
CASNWESNQPQHF
>.|TRBV29-1|TRBJ1-3|.
TGCAGCGTTGAAGATCGGAGCTCTGGAAACACCATATATTTT
CSVEDRSSGNTIYF
>.|TRBV5-1|TRBJ1-4|TRBD1
TGCGCCAGCAGCCCGACAGGGGGTAATGAAAAACTGTTTTTT
CASSPTGGNEKLFF
>.|TRBV29-1|TRBJ1-5|TRBD1
TGCAGCGCCAGGGGGACAGACAATCAGCCCCAGCATTTT
CSARGTDNQPQHF
>once|TRBV9|TRBJ1-4|TRBD1
TGTGCCAGCAGCGTAGGGGGACAGGCGGAAGAAAAACTGTTTTTT
CASSVGGQAEEKLFF
>.|TRBV29-1|TRBJ1-1|.
TGCAGCGTTGATCTAGGCAACACTGAAGCTTTCTTT
CSVDLGNTEAFF
>.|TRBV12-5|TRBJ1-2|.
TGTGCTAGTGGTTTGATGGACAACTCTATCTATGGCTACACCTTC
CASGLMDNSIYGYTF
>once|TRBV14|TRBJ2-1|TRBD2
TGTGCCAGCAGCCATCGGACTAGCGGGCACCTATCCGGGAGGGATGAGCAGTTCTTC
CASSHRTSGHLSGRDEQFF
>.|TRBV28|TRBJ2-7|TRBD2
TGTGCCAGCTCGGGAGGACTCCCCGAGCAGTACTTC
CASSGGLPEQYF
>.|TRBV5-1|TRBJ1-1|TRBD1
TGCGCCAGCAGCCTAGGGACAGGGGCCATGAACACTGAAGCTTTCTTT
CASSLGTGAMNTEAFF
>.|TRBV10-3|TRBJ2-3|.
TGTGCCATCAGTGATAAGGATTATAGCACAGATACGCAGTATTTT
CAISDKDYSTDTQYF
>.|TRBV6-6|TRBJ1-5|.
TGTGCCAGCAGTTACCCGACCGTAAATAGCAATCAGCCCCAGCATTTT
CASSYPTVNSNQPQHF
>.|TRBV6-5|TRBJ1-2|.
TGTGCCAGCAGTTACTCGTCTATCCCCCCTGGCTACACCTTC
CASSYSSIPPGYTF
>few|TRBV24-1|TRBJ1-5|.
TGTGCCACCAGCCCGGGACAACCGAATCAGCCCCAGCATTTT
CATSPGQPNQPQHF
>.|TRBV6-5|TRBJ1-3|.
TGTGCCAGCAGCGCCCTCTCTGGAAACACCATATATTTT
CASSALSGNTIYF
>.|TRBV20-1|TRBJ1-5|TRBD1
TGCAGTGCTACTGACAGGGCTAGCAATCAGCCCCAGCATTTT
CSATDRASNQPQHF
>.|TRBV19|TRBJ1-1|TRBD1
TGTGCCAGTAGTACCGGGGACAGGGGGCATCGAGCTTTCTTT
CASSTGDRGHRAFF
>once|TRBV6-2/TRBV6-3|TRBJ2-7|.
TGTGCCAGCAGTTACCTTCACGGGTTACGGTACGAGCAGTACTTC
CASSYLHGLRYEQYF
>.|TRBV6-5|TRBJ1-1|TRBD1
TGTGCCAGCAGCAGACAGGGGGTCACTGAAGCTTTCTTT
CASSRQGVTEAFF
>.|TRBV7-9|TRBJ1-4|.
TGTGCCAGCAGCCCCGGAGTAAGGGGAACCGGTGAAAAACTGTTTTTT
CASSPGVRGTGEKLFF
>few|TRBV12-3/TRBV12-4|TRBJ2-5|.
TGTGCCAGCAGTTTGATAAAAGAGACCCAGTACTTC
CASSLIKETQYF
>.|TRBV28|TRBJ2-7|TRBD1
TGTGCCAGCAGTTTAACCGACAGGGCTCGGGACGAGCAGTACTTC
CASSLTDRARDEQYF
>.|TRBV5-1|TRBJ1-4|.
TGCGCCAGCAGCCTCATCGGGGGAACTAATGAAAAACTGTTTTTT
CASSLIGGTNEKLFF
>.|TRBV7-2|TRBJ2-1|.
TGTGCCAGCAGCAAACAGGGATATGAGCAGTTCTTC
CASSKQGYEQFF
>.|TRBV6-5|TRBJ2-2|TRBD1
TGTGCCACTAGGACAGGGGATGCCGGGGAGCTGTTTTTT
CATRTGDAGELFF
>once|TRBV10-2|TRBJ1-2|.
TGCGCCAGCAGCCAACGGGGGAACTACACCTTC
CASSQRGNYTF
>.|TRBV18|TRBJ2-1|TRBD2
TGTGCCAGCTCACCTGGGGCGGGAGGGCCTAATGAGCAGTTCTTC
CASSPGAGGPNEQFF
>.|TRBV28|TRBJ2-1|.
TGTGCCAGCAGTTTCCGGCCGAGCTCCTACAATGAGCAGTTCTTC
CASSFRPSSYNEQFF
>.|TRBV27|TRBJ2-3|TRBD2
TGTGCCAGCGGAGTAGCGGGGGCAGGTACGCAGTATTTT
CASGVAGAGTQYF
>.|TRBV4-2|TRBJ1-3|TRBD1
TGTGCCAGCAGCCAAGTCCATAAGGGGACAGGGGGCAATGGAAACACCATATATTTT
CASSQVHKGTGGNGNTIYF
>.|TRBV6-4|TRBJ1-1|.
TGTGCCAGCAGTGAGGTGGGGACTGAAGCTTTCTTT
CASSEVGTEAFF
>few|TRBV9|TRBJ2-2|.
TGTGCCAGCAGTCCGGGTATGGTAGGGGCGAACACCGGGGAGCTGTTTTTT
CASSPGMVGANTGELFF
>.|TRBV4-3|TRBJ1-5|.
TGCGCCAGCAGCCAGAACGGGGGGGATCAGCCCCAGCATTTT
CASSQNGGDQPQHF
>.|TRBV9|TRBJ2-5|TRBD2
TGTGCCAGCAGCGTAGCGGGAGGGCGGGTGGAGACCCAGTACTTC
CASSVAGGRVETQYF
>.|TRBV4-1|TRBJ1-1|.
TGCGCCAGCAGCCAAGTGGGTTCGGTGAGTAACACTGAAGCTTTCTTT
CASSQVGSVSNTEAFF
>.|TRBV7-9|TRBJ2-2|.
TGTGCCAGCAGCTTAGATTGGACCGGGGAGCTGTTTTTT
CASSLDWTGELFF
>.|TRBV5-1|TRBJ1-2|TRBD1
TGCGCCAGCAGCGAGACAGGGTGGCAGAGCTATGGCTACACCTTC
CASSETGWQSYGYTF
>few|TRBV4-3|TRBJ2-7|.
TGCGCCAGCAGCCAAGGGAGCGGTTCCCCTTACGAGCAGTACTTC
CASSQGSGSPYEQYF
>.|TRBV27|TRBJ1-2|.
TGTGCCAGCAGTTTAGTCCCAGGGATGCTCTATGGCTACACCTTC
CASSLVPGMLYGYTF
>.|TRBV13|TRBJ1-1|.
TGTGCCAGCAGCATTCGACGGGGGAGTGGCACTGAAGCTTTCTTT
CASSIRRGSGTEAFF
>.|TRBV5-8|TRBJ2-5|TRBD2
TGTGCCAGCAGCTCGGGACTAGCGCGACAGACCCAGTACTTC
CASSSGLARQTQYF
>.|TRBV6-5|TRBJ2-7|TRBD1
TGTGCCAGCAGTTACTCGTTAGGACAGGGATTGTACGAGCAGTACTTC
CASSYSLGQGLYEQYF
>.|TRBV11-2|TRBJ1-6|TRBD1
TGTGCCAGCAGCTCCGCCCAGGGGGTCCTTAACTCACCCCTCCACTTT
CASSSAQGVLNSPLHF
>.|TRBV7-9|TRBJ1-5|.
TGTGCCAGCTCGGCTGGGGGAGGTCAGCCCCAGCATTTT
CASSAGGGQPQHF